This note documents a single TCR beta chain sequence. The antigen is unknown. Other DNA sequences in this specimen translate into the identical CDR3. This entry belongs to a study of shared clonotypes between healthy human individuals. Study at large: Plates per donor: three CD4 naive, three CD4 memory, two CD8 naive, one CD8 memory.

Study-wide results and caveats: Large depth notwithstanding, sorted-subset sequencing proved incomplete by rarefaction. Sequencing depth was expected to influence donor clonotype sharing.

Study processing details: Filtering differed for immunoSEQ, which gave only junction sequences without quality scores. Clones were sequenced by immunoSEQ multiplex PCR, and TCRdb holds only the in-frame ones, with some missing. From that table come the V and J calls and clone size; the DNA was used to work out D and trimming. The table has approximately 2.5 million clones, 80% to 95% seen once. Germline lookup yields CDR1 MDHEN and CDR2 SYDVKM. Germline trimming cut 5 bases from V and 1 base from J; bases unmatched to any gene: 8. CDR3 length: 15 residues. The chain employs TRBV28 and TRBJ2-7, with 7 bases matching TRBD1. The source is a man between 18 and 29 years old in good health. Some clones in this sample may be carry-over from other donors' samples. What was sequenced was naive CD4+ T cells from PBMCs. Subset in this sample: CD45RA+ positively selected. In nucleotides, the CDR3 is TGTGCCAGCAGTCTCCCCGGGACAGCGTCCTACGAGCAGTACTTC. Its translation: CASSLPGTASYEQYF.